This TCR beta chain stems from a study of shared clonotypes between healthy human individuals. Approximately 210 ng DNA, 30,000 or so T cell genomes, went into each sorted-subset replicate PCR. Using immunoSEQ multiplex PCR, the repertoire was profiled, and TCRdb retains in-frame clones only, with some absent. The table includes 500,000 to 550,000 clones, 95% to 96% detected once. CDR1 is SQVTM and CDR2 is ANQGSEA in the germline V gene. This CDR3 comprises 12 residues. The chain joins TRBV29-1 to TRBJ2-5; tentatively, D is TRBD2 (5 bases). The DNA end lines up better with TRBJ2-7; the J call may be wrong. The clonotype was recovered from a young woman in good health. Sequencing was done on a sample of naive CD4+ T cells sorted from blood. The sample's subset: CD45RA+ positively selected. As DNA, the CDR3 is TGCAGCGTTGTGGTGGAAGCGGTCGAGCAGTACTTC. The encoded protein is CSVVVEAVEQYF.